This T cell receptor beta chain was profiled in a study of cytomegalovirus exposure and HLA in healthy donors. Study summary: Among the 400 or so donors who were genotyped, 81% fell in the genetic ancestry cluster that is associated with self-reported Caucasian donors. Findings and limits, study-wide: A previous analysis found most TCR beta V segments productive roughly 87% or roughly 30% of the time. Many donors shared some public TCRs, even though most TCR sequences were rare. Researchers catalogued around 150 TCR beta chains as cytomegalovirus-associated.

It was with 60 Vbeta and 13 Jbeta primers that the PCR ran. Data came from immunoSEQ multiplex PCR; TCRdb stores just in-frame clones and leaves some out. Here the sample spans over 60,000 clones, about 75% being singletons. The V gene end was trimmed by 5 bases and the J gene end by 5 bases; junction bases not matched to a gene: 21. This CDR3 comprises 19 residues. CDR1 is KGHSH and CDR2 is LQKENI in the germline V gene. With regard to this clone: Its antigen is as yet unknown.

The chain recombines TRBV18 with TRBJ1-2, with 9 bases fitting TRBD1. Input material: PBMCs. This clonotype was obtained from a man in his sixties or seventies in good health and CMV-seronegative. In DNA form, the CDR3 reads TGTGCCAGCTCAAACCGAAATCCGGGACAGGGCCCTTTCGAGTATGGCTACACCTTC. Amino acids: CASSNRNPGQGPFEYGYTF.